This T cell receptor beta chain was observed in a study of cytomegalovirus exposure and HLA in healthy donors. Researchers ran the PCR with 60 Vbeta and 13 Jbeta primers. Assay used: immunoSEQ multiplex PCR; TCRdb lists only in-frame clones, some missing. The repertoire holds around 130,000 clones, with under 85% as singletons. The CDR3 loop spans 14 amino acids. The germline V and J ends were trimmed by 0 bases and 4 bases, with 11 bases remaining between them. Germline CDR1 reads SGHNT; CDR2 reads YYREEE (reference sequence). This clonotype originated in a boy under 18 in good health and CMV-seronegative. Source material: PBMCs. The chain links TRBV5-4 to TRBJ2-7; a possible D gene is TRBD2 (6 bases). The CDR3 coding sequence is TGTGCCAGCAGCTTGGCCGGGAGTGTTTACGAGCAGTACTTC. Its translation: CASSLAGSVYEQYF.